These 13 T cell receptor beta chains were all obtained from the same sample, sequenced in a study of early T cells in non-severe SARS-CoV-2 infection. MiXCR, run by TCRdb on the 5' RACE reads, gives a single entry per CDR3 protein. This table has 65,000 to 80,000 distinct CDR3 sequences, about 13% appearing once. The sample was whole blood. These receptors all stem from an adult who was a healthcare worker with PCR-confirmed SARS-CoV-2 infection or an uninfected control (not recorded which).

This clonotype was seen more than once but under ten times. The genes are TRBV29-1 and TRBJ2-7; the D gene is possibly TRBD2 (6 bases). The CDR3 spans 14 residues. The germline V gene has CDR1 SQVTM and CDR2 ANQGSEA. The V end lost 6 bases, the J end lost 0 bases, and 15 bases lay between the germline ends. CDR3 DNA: TGCAGCGTGGGGGGAGAGGAGATCTCCTACGAGCAGTACTTC. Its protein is CSVGGEEISYEQYF.

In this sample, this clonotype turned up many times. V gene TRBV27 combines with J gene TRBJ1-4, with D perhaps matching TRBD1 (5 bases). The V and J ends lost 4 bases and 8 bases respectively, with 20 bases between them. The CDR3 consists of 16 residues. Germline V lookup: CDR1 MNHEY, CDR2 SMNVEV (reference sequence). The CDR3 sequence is CASSSKQQEVGEKLFF. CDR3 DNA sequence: TGTGCCAGCAGTTCAAAACAACAGGAAGTAGGAGAAAAACTGTTTTTT. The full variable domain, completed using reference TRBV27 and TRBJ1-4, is EAQVTQNPRYLITVTGKKLTVTCSQNMNHEYMSWYRQDPGLGLRQIYYSMNVEVTDKGDVPEGYKVSRKEKRNFPLILESPSPNQTSLYFCASSSKQQEVGEKLFFGSGTQLSVL.

CDR3 loop: CASSTWESNQPQHF. The CDR3 nucleotides are TGTGCCAGCAGCACCTGGGAATCCAATCAGCCCCAGCATTTT. This chain joins TRBV7-9 and TRBJ1-5; D not resolved. Trimming took 5 bases from V and 3 from J, leaving 11 bases between them. The germline gives CDR1 SEHNR, CDR2 FQNEAQ (reference sequence). The CDR3 has 14 residues.

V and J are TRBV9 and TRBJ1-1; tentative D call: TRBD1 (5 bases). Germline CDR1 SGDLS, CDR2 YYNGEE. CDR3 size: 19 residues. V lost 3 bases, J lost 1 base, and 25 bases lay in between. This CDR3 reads CASSDQGSGQGTGNTEAFF. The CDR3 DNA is TGTGCCAGCAGCGATCAGGGATCCGGTCAGGGCACAGGGAACACTGAAGCTTTCTTT.

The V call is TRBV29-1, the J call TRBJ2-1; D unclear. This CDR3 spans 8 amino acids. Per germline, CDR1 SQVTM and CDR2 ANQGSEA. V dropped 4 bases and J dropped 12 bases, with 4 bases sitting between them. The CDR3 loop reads CSVGWQFF. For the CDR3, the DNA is TGCAGCGTTGGGTGGCAGTTCTTC.

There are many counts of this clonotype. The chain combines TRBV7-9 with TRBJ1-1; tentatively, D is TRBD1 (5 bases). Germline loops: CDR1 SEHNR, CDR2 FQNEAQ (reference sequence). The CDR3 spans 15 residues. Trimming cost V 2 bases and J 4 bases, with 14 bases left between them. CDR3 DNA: TGTGCCAGCAGCTTAACAGGTGGACGAGGCACTGAAGCTTTCTTT. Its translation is CASSLTGGRGTEAFF.

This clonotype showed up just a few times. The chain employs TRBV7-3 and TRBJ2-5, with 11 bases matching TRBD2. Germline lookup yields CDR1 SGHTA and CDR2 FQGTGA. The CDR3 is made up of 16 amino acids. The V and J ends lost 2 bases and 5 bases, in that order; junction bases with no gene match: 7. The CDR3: CASSLVAGGSGETQYF. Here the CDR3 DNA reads TGTGCCAGCAGCTTAGTAGCGGGAGGGTCCGGGGAGACCCAGTACTTC.

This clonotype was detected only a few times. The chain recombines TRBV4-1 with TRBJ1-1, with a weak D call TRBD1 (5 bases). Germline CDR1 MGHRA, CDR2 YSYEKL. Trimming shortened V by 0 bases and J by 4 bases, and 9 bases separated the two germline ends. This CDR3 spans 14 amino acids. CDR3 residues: CASSQERGATEAFF. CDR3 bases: TGCGCCAGCAGCCAAGAGAGAGGGGCCACTGAAGCTTTCTTT.

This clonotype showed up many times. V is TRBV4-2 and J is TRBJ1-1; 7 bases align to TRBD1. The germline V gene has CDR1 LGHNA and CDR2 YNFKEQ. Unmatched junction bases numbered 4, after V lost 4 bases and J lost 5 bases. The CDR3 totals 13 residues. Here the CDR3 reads CASSPQGRTEAFF. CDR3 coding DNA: TGTGCCAGCAGCCCACAGGGGAGAACTGAAGCTTTCTTT.

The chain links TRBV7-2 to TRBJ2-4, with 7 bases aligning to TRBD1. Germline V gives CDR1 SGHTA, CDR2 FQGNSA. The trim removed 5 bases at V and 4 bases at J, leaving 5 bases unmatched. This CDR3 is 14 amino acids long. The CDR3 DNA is TGTGCCAGCAGCCGAAGACAGGGTAAAAACATTCAGTACTTC. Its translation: CASSRRQGKNIQYF.

The CDR3: CSARVQGGEQYF. The CDR3 DNA reads as TGCAGTGCTAGAGTCCAGGGTGGCGAGCAGTACTTC. The chain joins TRBV20-1 to TRBJ2-7, with a weak D call TRBD1 (5 bases). CDR3 length equals 12 residues. From germline, CDR1 is DFQATT and CDR2 SNEGSKA (reference sequence). V lost 1 base, J lost 6 bases, and 10 bases lay in between.

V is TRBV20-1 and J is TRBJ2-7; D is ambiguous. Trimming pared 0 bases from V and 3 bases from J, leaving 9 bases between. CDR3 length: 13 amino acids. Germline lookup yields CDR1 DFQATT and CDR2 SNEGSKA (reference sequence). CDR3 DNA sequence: TGCAGTGCTAGAGATCCCAGAGACTACGAGCAGTACTTC. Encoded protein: CSARDPRDYEQYF.

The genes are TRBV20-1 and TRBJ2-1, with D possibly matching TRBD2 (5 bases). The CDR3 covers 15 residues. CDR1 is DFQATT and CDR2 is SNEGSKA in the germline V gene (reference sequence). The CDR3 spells CTGSRPGGSYNEQFF. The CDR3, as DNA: TGCACTGGGTCCCGCCCCGGCGGGTCCTACAATGAGCAGTTCTTC.